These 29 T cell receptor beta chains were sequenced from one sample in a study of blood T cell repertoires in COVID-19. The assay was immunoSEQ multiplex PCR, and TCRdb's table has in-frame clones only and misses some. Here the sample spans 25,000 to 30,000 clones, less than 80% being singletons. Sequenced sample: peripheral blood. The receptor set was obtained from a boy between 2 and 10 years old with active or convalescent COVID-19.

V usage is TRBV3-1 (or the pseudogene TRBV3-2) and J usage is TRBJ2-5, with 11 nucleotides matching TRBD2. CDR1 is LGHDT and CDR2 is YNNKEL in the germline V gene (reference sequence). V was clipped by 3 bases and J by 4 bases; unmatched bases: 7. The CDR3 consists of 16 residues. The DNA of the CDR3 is TGTGCCAGCAGCCACCCACTAGCGGGGGTCGTAGAGACCCAGTACTTC. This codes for CASSHPLAGVVETQYF.

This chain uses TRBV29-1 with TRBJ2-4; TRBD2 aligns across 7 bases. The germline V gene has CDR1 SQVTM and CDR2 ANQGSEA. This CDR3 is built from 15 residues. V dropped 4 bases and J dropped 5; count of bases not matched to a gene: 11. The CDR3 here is CSVVGGGSKENIQYF. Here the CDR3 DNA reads TGCAGCGTTGTCGGTGGCGGGAGTAAGGAAAACATTCAGTACTTC.

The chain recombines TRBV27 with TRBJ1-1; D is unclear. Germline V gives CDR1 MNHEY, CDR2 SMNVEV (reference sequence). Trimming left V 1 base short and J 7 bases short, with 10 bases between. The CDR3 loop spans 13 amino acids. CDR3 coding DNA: TGTGCCAGCAGTTTATTGGTCAGAGGTGAAGCTTTCTTT. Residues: CASSLLVRGEAFF.

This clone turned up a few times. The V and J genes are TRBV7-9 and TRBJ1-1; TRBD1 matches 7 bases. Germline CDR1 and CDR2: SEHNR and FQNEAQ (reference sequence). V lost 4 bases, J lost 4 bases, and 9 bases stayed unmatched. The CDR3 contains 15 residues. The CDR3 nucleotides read TGTGCCAGCAGCTCAACACAGGGGTTGCTCACTGAAGCTTTCTTT. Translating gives CASSSTQGLLTEAFF. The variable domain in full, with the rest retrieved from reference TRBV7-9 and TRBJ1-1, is DTGVSQNPRHKITKRGQNVTFRCDPISEHNRLYWYRQTLGQGPEFLTYFQNEAQLEKSRLLSDRFSAERPKGSFSTLEIQRTEQGDSAMYLCASSSTQGLLTEAFFGQGTRLTVV.

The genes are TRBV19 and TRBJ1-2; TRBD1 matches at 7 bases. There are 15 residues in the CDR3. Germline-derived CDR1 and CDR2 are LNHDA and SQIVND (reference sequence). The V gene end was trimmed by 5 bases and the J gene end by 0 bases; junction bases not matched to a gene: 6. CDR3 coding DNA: TGTGCCAGTAGTTTCCGGGACAGCCCTAACTATGGCTACACCTTC. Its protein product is CASSFRDSPNYGYTF. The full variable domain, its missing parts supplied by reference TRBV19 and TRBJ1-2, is DGGITQSPKYLFRKEGQNVTLSCEQNLNHDAMYWYRQDPGQGLRLIYYSQIVNDFQKGDIAEGYSVSREKKESFPLTVTSAQKNPTAFYLCASSFRDSPNYGYTFGSGTRLTVV.

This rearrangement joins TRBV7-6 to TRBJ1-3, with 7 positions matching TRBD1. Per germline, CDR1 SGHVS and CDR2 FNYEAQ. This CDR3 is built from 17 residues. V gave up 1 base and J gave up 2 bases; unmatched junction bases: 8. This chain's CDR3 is CASSLVGTAGTGNTIYF. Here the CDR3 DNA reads TGTGCCAGCAGCTTAGTGGGGACAGCCGGGACTGGAAACACCATATATTTT.

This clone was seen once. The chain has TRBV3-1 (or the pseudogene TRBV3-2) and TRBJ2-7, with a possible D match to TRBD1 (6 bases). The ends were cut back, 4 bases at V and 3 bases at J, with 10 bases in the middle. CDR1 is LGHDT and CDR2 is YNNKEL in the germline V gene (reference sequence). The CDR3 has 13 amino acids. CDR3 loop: CASSPQGFYEQYF. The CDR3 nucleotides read TGTGCCAGCAGCCCACAGGGTTTCTACGAGCAGTACTTC.

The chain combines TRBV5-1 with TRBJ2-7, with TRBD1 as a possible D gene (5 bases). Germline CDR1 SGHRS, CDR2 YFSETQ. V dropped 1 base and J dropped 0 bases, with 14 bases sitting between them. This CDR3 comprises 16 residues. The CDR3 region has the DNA TGCGCCAGCAGCTTGACGTTGGGGCACGACTCCTACGAGCAGTACTTC. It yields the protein CASSLTLGHDSYEQYF.

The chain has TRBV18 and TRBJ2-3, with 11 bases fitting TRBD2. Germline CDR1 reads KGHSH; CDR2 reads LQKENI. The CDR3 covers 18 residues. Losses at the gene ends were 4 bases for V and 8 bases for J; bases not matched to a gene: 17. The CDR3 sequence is CASSRTAPIAGGLVTQYF. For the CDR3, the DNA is TGTGCCAGCTCACGAACCGCCCCCATAGCGGGGGGGCTTGTTACGCAGTATTTT.

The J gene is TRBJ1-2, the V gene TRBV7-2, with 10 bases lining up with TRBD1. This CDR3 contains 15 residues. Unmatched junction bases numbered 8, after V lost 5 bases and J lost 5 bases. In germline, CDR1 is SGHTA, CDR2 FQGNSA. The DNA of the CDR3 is TGTGCCAGCAGCCCACCTATGGGACAGGGGTATGGCTACACCTTC. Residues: CASSPPMGQGYGYTF.

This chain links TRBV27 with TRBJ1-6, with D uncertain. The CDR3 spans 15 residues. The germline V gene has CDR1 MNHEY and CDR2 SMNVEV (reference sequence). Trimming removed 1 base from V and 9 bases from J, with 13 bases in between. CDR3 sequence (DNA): TGTGCCAGCAGTTTATTTGAGGGAGATAGTTCACCCCTCCACTTT. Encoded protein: CASSLFEGDSSPLHF.

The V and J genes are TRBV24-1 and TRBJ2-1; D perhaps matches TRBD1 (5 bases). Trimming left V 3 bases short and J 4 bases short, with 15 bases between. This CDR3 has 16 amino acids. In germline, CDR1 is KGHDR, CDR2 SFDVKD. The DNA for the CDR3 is TGTGCCACCAGTGATAGTGGTGCAGGGCGATACAATGAGCAGTTCTTC. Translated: CATSDSGAGRYNEQFF.

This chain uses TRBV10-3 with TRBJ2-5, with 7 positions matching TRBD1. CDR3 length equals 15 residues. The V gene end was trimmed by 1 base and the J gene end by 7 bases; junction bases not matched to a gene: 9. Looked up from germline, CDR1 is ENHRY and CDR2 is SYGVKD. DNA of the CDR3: TGTGCCATCAGTGAGTTGTTACAGGGGCCAGGGACCCAGTACTTC. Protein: CAISELLQGPGTQYF.

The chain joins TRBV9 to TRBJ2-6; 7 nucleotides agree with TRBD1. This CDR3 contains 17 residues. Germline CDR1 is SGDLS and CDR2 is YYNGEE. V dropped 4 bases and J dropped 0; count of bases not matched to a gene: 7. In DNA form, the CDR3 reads TGTGCCAGCAGCCCCCAGACAGGGCCCTCTGGGGCCAACGTCCTGACTTTC. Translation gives CASSPQTGPSGANVLTF.

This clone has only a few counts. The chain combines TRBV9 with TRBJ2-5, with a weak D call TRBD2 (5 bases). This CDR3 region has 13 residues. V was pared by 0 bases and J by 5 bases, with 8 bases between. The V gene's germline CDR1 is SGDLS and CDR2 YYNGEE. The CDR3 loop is CASSVAGWETQYF. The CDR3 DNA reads TGTGCCAGCAGCGTAGCGGGATGGGAGACCCAGTACTTC.

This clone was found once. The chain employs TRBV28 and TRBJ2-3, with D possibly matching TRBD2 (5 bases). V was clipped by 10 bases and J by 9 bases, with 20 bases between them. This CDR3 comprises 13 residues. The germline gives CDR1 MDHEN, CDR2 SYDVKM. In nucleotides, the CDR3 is TGTGCCACTCGACGAGGGAGTGGTGGAACGCAGTATTTT. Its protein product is CATRRGSGGTQYF.

This chain's CDR3 is CASTLSGEVNTEAFF. As DNA, the CDR3 is TGTGCCAGCACCCTCTCGGGGGAGGTGAACACTGAAGCTTTCTTT. V usage is TRBV5-6 and J usage is TRBJ1-1, with a tentative D call TRBD1 (5 bases). CDR3 size: 15 residues. The ends were cut back, 6 bases at V and 0 bases at J, with 15 bases in the middle. The germline CDR1 and CDR2 sequences are SGHDT and YYEEEE. Complete variable domain (other parts from reference TRBV5-6 and TRBJ1-1): DAGVTQSPTHLIKTRGQQVTLRCSPKSGHDTVSWYQQALGQGPQFIFQYYEEEERQRGNFPDRFSGHQFPNYSSELNVNALLLGDSALYLCASTLSGEVNTEAFFGQGTRLTVV.

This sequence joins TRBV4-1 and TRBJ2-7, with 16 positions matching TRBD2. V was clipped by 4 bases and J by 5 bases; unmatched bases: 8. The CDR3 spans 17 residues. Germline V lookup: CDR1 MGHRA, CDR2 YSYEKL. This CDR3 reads CASSPGLAGGPRHEQYF. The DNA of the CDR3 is TGCGCCAGCAGCCCGGGACTAGCGGGAGGGCCAAGACACGAGCAGTACTTC.

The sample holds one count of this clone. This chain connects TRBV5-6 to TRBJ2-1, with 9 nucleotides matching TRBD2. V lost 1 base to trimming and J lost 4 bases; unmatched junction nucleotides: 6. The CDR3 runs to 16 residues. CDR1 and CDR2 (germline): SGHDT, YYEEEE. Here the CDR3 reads CASSLPRGRGYNEQFF. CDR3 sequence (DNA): TGTGCCAGCAGCTTGCCTCGCGGGAGGGGATACAATGAGCAGTTCTTC.

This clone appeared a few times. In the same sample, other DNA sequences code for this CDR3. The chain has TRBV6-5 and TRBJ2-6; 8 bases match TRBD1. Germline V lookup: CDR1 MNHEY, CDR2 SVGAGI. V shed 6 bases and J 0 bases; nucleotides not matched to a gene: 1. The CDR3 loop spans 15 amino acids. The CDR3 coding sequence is TGTGCCAGCAGAACAGGGGGCTCTGGGGCCAACGTCCTGACTTTC. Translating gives CASRTGGSGANVLTF.

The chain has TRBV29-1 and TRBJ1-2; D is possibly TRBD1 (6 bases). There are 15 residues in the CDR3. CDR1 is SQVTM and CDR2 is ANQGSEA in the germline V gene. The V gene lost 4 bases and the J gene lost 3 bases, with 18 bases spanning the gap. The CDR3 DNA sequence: TGCAGCGTTGTTTTGTTAGAGACAGGATACTATGGCTACACCTTC. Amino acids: CSVVLLETGYYGYTF.

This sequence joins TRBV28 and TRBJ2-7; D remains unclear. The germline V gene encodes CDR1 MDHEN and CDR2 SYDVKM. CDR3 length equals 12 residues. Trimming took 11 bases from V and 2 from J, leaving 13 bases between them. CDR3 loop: CAVQRRAYEQYF. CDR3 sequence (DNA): TGTGCCGTTCAACGCCGGGCCTACGAGCAGTACTTC.

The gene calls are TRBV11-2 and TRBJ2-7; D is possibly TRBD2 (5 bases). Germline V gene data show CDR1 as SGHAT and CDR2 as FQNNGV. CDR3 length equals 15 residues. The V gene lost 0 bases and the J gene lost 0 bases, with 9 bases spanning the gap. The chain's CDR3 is CASSLDSRGSYEQYF. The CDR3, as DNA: TGTGCCAGCAGCTTAGATTCCCGGGGCTCCTACGAGCAGTACTTC. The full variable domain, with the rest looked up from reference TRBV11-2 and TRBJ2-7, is EAGVAQSPRYKIIEKRQSVAFWCNPISGHATLYWYQQILGQGPKLLIQFQNNGVVDDSQLPKDRFSAERLKGVDSTLKIQPAKLEDSAVYLCASSLDSRGSYEQYFGPGTRLTVT.

The DNA of the CDR3 is TGCGCCAGCAGTTACCTAGGGACAGGGAAAAACACCGGGGAGCTGTTTTTT. It yields the protein CASSYLGTGKNTGELFF. V gene TRBV10-1 combines with J gene TRBJ2-2, with 9 bases identical to TRBD1. Germline trimming cut 5 bases from V and 2 bases from J; bases unmatched to any gene: 9. Germline CDR1 is WNHNN and CDR2 is SYGVQD (reference sequence). CDR3 length equals 17 residues.

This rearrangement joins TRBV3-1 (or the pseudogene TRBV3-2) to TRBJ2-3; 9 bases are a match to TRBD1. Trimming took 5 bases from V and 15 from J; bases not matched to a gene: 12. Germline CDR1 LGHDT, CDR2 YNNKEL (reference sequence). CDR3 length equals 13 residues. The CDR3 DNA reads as TGTGCCAGCAGCTATTTGGGACAGGGAGAGGAATATTTT. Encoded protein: CASSYLGQGEEYF.

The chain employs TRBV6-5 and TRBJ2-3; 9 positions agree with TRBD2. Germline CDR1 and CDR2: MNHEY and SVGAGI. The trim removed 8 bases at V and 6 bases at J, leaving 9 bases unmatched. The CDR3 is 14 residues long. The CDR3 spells CASSRTSVSDTQYF. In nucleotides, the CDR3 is TGTGCCAGCTCCAGGACTAGCGTCTCGGATACGCAGTATTTT.

The DNA for the CDR3 is TGTGCCAGCAGTCCCCCCACGTGGAGCGGGAGTACCCCGGCTACGCAGTATTTT. It is translated as CASSPPTWSGSTPATQYF. The rearrangement links TRBV27 to TRBJ2-3; the match to TRBD2 covers 8 bases. The CDR3 sequence is 18 residues long. V was pared by 5 bases and J by 8 bases, with 21 bases of the junction left unmatched. Germline CDR1 and CDR2: MNHEY and SMNVEV (reference sequence).

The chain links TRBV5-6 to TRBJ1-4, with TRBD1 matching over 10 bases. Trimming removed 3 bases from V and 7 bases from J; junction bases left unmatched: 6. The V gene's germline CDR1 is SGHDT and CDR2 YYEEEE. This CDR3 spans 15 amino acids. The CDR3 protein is CASSSLTGGREKLFF. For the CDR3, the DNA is TGTGCCAGCAGCTCTCTGACAGGGGGCCGTGAAAAACTGTTTTTT.

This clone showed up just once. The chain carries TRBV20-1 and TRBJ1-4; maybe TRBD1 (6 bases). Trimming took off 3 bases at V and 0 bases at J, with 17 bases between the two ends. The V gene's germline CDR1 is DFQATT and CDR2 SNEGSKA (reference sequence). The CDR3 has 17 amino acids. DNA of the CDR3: TGCAGTGCTAGTGGTGCCTTGACAGGCTCAACTAATGAAAAACTGTTTTTT. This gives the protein CSASGALTGSTNEKLFF.